These T cell receptor beta chains were read from a single sample in a study of regulatory T cells in long-lasting Graves disease. Via MiXCR, TCRdb re-called the multiplex PCR reads, giving one row per CDR3 protein. The sample has 400,000 to 500,000 distinct CDR3 sequences; over 15% are singletons. A further study also used this sample, focusing on T cells in Graves' hyperthyroidism and ophthalmopathy.

Sample: peripheral blood mononuclear cells (PBMCs), taken at new diagnosis, from a patient treated with antithyroid drugs. All receptors derive from a woman younger than 45 with Graves disease. The CDR3 runs from the conserved cysteine through the conserved F or W. D genes are given only for firm matches. Some rows have no size entry. The others give once, few or many, or a class for an expanded clone.

abundance,d_gene,j_gene,v_gene,CDR3aa,CDR3nt
many,TRBD1,TRBJ1-5,TRBV27,CASSSNRGNQPQHF,TGTGCCAGCAGTTCGAACAGGGGGAATCAGCCCCAGCATTTT
NA,TRBD2,TRBJ2-3,TRBV6-5,CASSYHVAGDADTQYF,TGTGCCAGCAGTTACCATGTAGCGGGAGATGCAGATACGCAGTATTTT
NA,TRBD2,TRBJ2-3,TRBV11-2,CASSFSGTSESGTDTQYF,TGTGCCAGCAGCTTTTCCGGGACTAGCGAAAGCGGCACAGATACGCAGTATTTT
many,NA,TRBJ2-6,TRBV27,CASSLRGGRAANSGANVLTF,TGTGCCAGCAGTTTAAGGGGGGGGCGGGCCGCCAACTCTGGGGCCAACGTCCTGACTTTC
few,NA,TRBJ2-6,TRBV18,CASSDPLLSGANVLTF,TGTGCCAGCTCGGACCCCCTCCTCTCTGGGGCCAACGTCCTGACTTTC
many,NA,TRBJ2-1,TRBV5-6,CASSLVVSGVYNEQFF,TGTGCCAGCAGCTTGGTAGTTAGCGGAGTATACAATGAGCAGTTCTTC
NA,NA,TRBJ1-5,TRBV4-1,CASSQAAGVVSNQPRHF,TGCGCCAGCAGCCAAGCCGCCGGGGTGGTAAGCAATCAGCCCCGGCATTTT
many,NA,TRBJ2-1,TRBV11-3,CASSLGPAGNEQFF,TGTGCCAGCAGCTTAGGCCCTGCAGGAAATGAGCAGTTCTTC
few,TRBD2,TRBJ2-4,TRBV27,CASSPSGSSENIQYF,TGTGCCAGCAGTCCTAGCGGGAGCTCGGAAAACATTCAGTACTTC
NA,NA,TRBJ1-5,TRBV19,CASSKRNQPQHF,TGTGCCAGTAGTAAGAGAAACCAGCCCCAGCATTTT
many,TRBD1,TRBJ2-1,TRBV4-3,CASSQDDQGAYNEQFF,TGCGCCAGCAGCCAAGATGACCAGGGGGCCTACAATGAGCAGTTCTTC
few,NA,TRBJ2-2,TRBV27,CASKRTPNTGELFF,TGTGCCAGCAAAAGGACCCCGAACACCGGGGAGCTGTTTTTT
many,NA,TRBJ2-5,TRBV7-9,CASSLDGPGTQYF,TGTGCCAGCAGCTTAGATGGCCCAGGGACCCAGTACTTC
many,TRBD2,TRBJ2-7,TRBV5-1,CASSSWSGRARSTYEQYF,TGCGCCAGCAGCTCGTGGAGCGGGAGGGCCCGTTCTACCTACGAGCAGTACTTC
few,NA,TRBJ2-7,TRBV9,CASSVAPDRKTYEQYF,TGTGCCAGCAGCGTAGCTCCCGACAGGAAAACCTACGAGCAGTACTTC
NA,NA,TRBJ2-7,TRBV11-2,CASSLLGSHEQYF,TGTGCCAGCAGCTTACTCGGGAGCCACGAGCAGTACTTC
NA,NA,TRBJ2-1,TRBV28,CASSRKASAYNEQFF,TGTGCCAGCAGTCGGAAGGCTTCGGCCTACAATGAGCAGTTCTTC
few,TRBD2,TRBJ2-3,TRBV19,CASSTSGRAEDTQYF,TGTGCCAGTAGTACTAGCGGGAGGGCCGAAGATACGCAGTATTTT
NA,TRBD1,TRBJ1-6,TRBV27,CASSRSHRGGISSYNPPLHF,TGTGCCAGCAGTCGGTCACACAGGGGCGGAATAAGCTCCTATAATCCACCCCTCCACTTT
many,NA,TRBJ2-3,TRBV7-2,CASSRSSLGGTDTQYF,TGTGCCAGCAGCCGGAGCTCGCTGGGAGGCACAGATACGCAGTATTTT
many,NA,TRBJ2-3,TRBV30,CAWSRAITDTQYF,TGTGCCTGGAGTAGGGCGATTACAGATACGCAGTATTTT
many,NA,TRBJ2-2,TRBV20-1,CSATDRTGELFF,TGCAGTGCTACGGACAGAACCGGGGAGCTGTTTTTT
once,TRBD2,TRBJ2-2,TRBV7-9,CASSNLGEASGKLNTGELFF,TGTGCCAGCAGCAATCTGGGCGAAGCTAGCGGGAAATTGAACACCGGGGAGCTGTTTTTT
NA,TRBD1,TRBJ2-1,TRBV20-1,CSALTGTGFNEQFF,TGCAGTGCTTTGACCGGGACAGGGTTCAATGAGCAGTTCTTC
NA,NA,TRBJ2-7,TRBV30,CAWSPGTTYEQYF,TGTGCCTGGAGTCCCGGGACCACCTACGAGCAGTACTTC
NA,NA,TRBJ2-7,TRBV27,CASSLRLGAYEQYF,TGTGCCAGCAGTTTAAGACTGGGGGCCTACGAGCAGTACTTC
many,NA,TRBJ1-1,TRBV10-1,CASSAQVNTEAFF,TGCGCCAGCAGTGCCCAGGTGAACACTGAAGCTTTCTTT
few,TRBD2,TRBJ2-2,TRBV10-3,CAISGSRTSGGKATGELFF,TGTGCCATCAGTGGGTCGAGGACTAGCGGGGGCAAGGCCACCGGGGAGCTGTTTTTT
many,TRBD1,TRBJ2-7,TRBV6-1,CASSTLYRDRGRVVSYEQYF,TGTGCCAGCAGTACCCTGTACCGGGACAGGGGGCGTGTTGTCTCCTACGAGCAGTACTTC
many,TRBD2,TRBJ2-1,TRBV3-1,CASSLRALAVNEQFF,TGTGCCAGCAGCCTCCGGGCACTAGCGGTAAATGAGCAGTTCTTC
many,NA,TRBJ2-1,TRBV18,CASSPFGSNEQFF,TGTGCCAGCTCACCGTTCGGGAGCAATGAGCAGTTCTTC
NA,TRBD2,TRBJ2-1,TRBV11-2,CASSFGLAGPSAHNEQFF,TGTGCCAGCAGCTTCGGACTAGCGGGACCGTCCGCGCACAATGAGCAGTTCTTC
many,NA,TRBJ1-2,TRBV28,CASSLRTDIYGYTF,TGTGCCAGCAGTTTGAGGACAGACATCTATGGCTACACCTTC
many,NA,TRBJ1-1,TRBV28,CASSLSGYAFF,TGTGCCAGCAGTTTATCAGGGTATGCTTTCTTT
few,TRBD2,TRBJ2-2,TRBV7-2,CASSPPTLLAGGSRELFF,TGTGCCAGCAGCCCCCCTACCTTACTAGCGGGAGGTTCCCGGGAGCTGTTTTTT
once,TRBD2,TRBJ2-1,TRBV2,CACSPRTSSYNEQFF,TGTGCCTGCAGCCCTCGGACTAGCTCCTACAATGAGCAGTTCTTC
many,NA,TRBJ2-7,TRBV7-2,CASSLDFLGEYEQYF,TGTGCCAGCAGCTTGGATTTTCTTGGGGAATACGAGCAGTACTTC
many,TRBD1,TRBJ1-3,TRBV3-1,CASRGTDSGNTIYF,TGTGCCAGCAGAGGGACAGACTCTGGAAACACCATATATTTT
few,NA,TRBJ2-1,TRBV20-1,CSARSLGSNEQFF,TGCAGTGCTAGATCCCTCGGATCCAATGAGCAGTTCTTC
NA,NA,TRBJ1-6,TRBV18,CASSPGFGNSPLHF,TGTGCCAGCTCACCAGGGTTCGGAAATTCACCCCTCCACTTT
NA,NA,TRBJ1-1,TRBV15,CATSRDWGVAFF,TGTGCCACCAGCAGAGATTGGGGTGTAGCTTTCTTT
NA,NA,TRBJ1-1,TRBV14,CASSQGLWGEWGKNTEAFF,TGTGCCAGCAGCCAAGGCCTCTGGGGCGAATGGGGGAAGAACACTGAAGCTTTCTTT
NA,NA,TRBJ2-2,TRBV27,CASSLSSNTGELFF,TGTGCCAGCAGTTTATCCTCGAACACCGGGGAGCTGTTTTTT
many,NA,TRBJ2-3,TRBV4-3,CASSPSGDTQYF,TGTGCCAGCAGCCCTTCAGGGGATACGCAGTATTTT
many,TRBD2,TRBJ2-7,TRBV6-5,CASSYSGTRTYEQYF,TGTGCCAGCAGTTACTCCGGGACTAGAACCTACGAGCAGTACTTC
few,TRBD1,TRBJ1-6,TRBV15,CATSRDRAAGSPLHF,TGTGCCACCAGCAGGGACAGGGCCGCTGGTTCACCCCTCCACTTT